This T cell receptor beta chain emerged from a study of blood T cell repertoires in COVID-19. Across the study: The United States, Italy and Spain were the sources of the acute and convalescent COVID-19 samples.

Produced via immunoSEQ multiplex PCR; TCRdb's table is partial and in-frame only. The sample has about 210,000 clones, just under 85% seen once. Germline CDR1 and CDR2: MRHNA and SNTAGT. The CDR3 loop spans 13 amino acids. V lost 0 bases and J lost 6, with 8 bases in between. This sequence joins TRBV6-4 and TRBJ1-1; D call uncertain. Sequencing was carried out using peripheral blood. This clonotype was obtained from a woman aged 50 to 60 with active or convalescent COVID-19. The CDR3 region is CASSDSSSAEAFF. The CDR3 DNA follows: TGTGCCAGCAGTGACTCGAGTTCTGCTGAAGCTTTCTTT.